Below, 15 T cell receptor beta chains from the same sample are listed, as sequenced in a study of blood T cell repertoires in COVID-19. Measured with immunoSEQ multiplex PCR; TCRdb has only the in-frame clones, and not every one. The sample lists a few hundred thousand clones; approximately 90% were seen once. The specimen sequenced was PBMCs or T cells enriched from blood (not recorded which). Receptors were obtained from a woman between 35 and 50 years old who had recovered from COVID-19.

CDR3 sequence: CSVPYGTQGPYNEQFF. CDR3 sequence (DNA): TGCAGCGTCCCCTACGGGACTCAGGGTCCTTACAATGAGCAGTTCTTC. The chain joins TRBV29-1 to TRBJ2-1; the D gene is possibly TRBD2 (6 bases). This CDR3 is 16 amino acids long. The germline gives CDR1 SQVTM, CDR2 ANQGSEA. Trimming cost V 6 bases and J 4 bases, with 22 bases left between them.

The chain combines TRBV6-2 or TRBV6-3 with TRBJ1-2, with TRBD1 as a possible D gene (6 bases). The germline V gene encodes CDR1 MNHEY and CDR2 SVGEGT. V lost 5 bases, J lost 4 bases, and 17 bases lay in between. CDR3 length equals 15 residues. This CDR3 reads CASSNTGLQAYGYTF. Here the CDR3 DNA reads TGTGCCAGCAGTAATACAGGGTTGCAGGCCTATGGCTACACCTTC.

The chain uses TRBV7-2 and TRBJ2-7; D possibly corresponds to TRBD1 (5 bases). The CDR3 consists of 16 residues. Trimming removed 1 base at V and 1 base at J, with 14 bases between. The germline V gene encodes CDR1 SGHTA and CDR2 FQGNSA. The DNA of the CDR3 is TGTGCCAGCAGCTTAGTAGCTCTAAAGGGGTCCTACGAGCAGTACTTC. This codes for CASSLVALKGSYEQYF. The complete variable domain, with remaining parts taken from reference TRBV7-2 and TRBJ2-7, reads GAGVSQSPSNKVTEKGKDVELRCDPISGHTALYWYRQSLGQGLEFLIYFQGNSAPDKSGLPSDRFSAERTGGSVSTLTIQRTQQEDSAVYLCASSLVALKGSYEQYFGPGTRLTVT.

The CDR3 loop reads CAISDGTGSEKLFF. As DNA, the CDR3 is TGTGCCATCAGCGACGGGACAGGGAGTGAAAAACTGTTTTTT. This chain joins TRBV10-3 and TRBJ1-4, with 9 bases identical to TRBD1. Germline values: CDR1 ENHRY, CDR2 SYGVKD. The CDR3 runs to 14 residues. The trim removed 6 bases at V and 7 bases at J, leaving 6 bases unmatched.

This chain links TRBV7-8 with TRBJ2-1; D possibly corresponds to TRBD1 (6 bases). V was cut by 5 bases and J by 7 bases, with 9 bases left in between. Germline-derived CDR1 and CDR2 are SGHVS and FQNEAQ. The CDR3 is 12 residues long. CDR3 region: CASSPDRNEQFF. The CDR3 region has the DNA TGTGCCAGCAGCCCAGACAGGAATGAGCAGTTCTTC.

The chain combines TRBV19 with TRBJ2-3; TRBD2 matches at 14 bases. CDR3 size: 15 residues. Germline V CDR1 and CDR2: LNHDA, SQIVND (reference sequence). V shed 4 bases and J 6 bases; nucleotides not matched to a gene: 3. The CDR3 DNA reads TGTGCCAGTAGTACGACTAGCGGGGGGGCCGATACGCAGTATTTT. Amino acid sequence: CASSTTSGGADTQYF.

The chain joins TRBV28 to TRBJ1-2; the D is unclear. Germline-derived CDR1 and CDR2 are MDHEN and SYDVKM. This CDR3 contains 13 residues. The germline V and J ends were trimmed by 10 bases and 2 bases, with 14 bases remaining between them. The CDR3 sequence: CAITKRWNYGYTF. The CDR3 DNA follows: TGTGCCATTACTAAACGGTGGAACTATGGCTACACCTTC.

The J gene is TRBJ2-2, the V gene TRBV2; D is possibly TRBD1 (5 bases). Deletions cut 7 bases from V and 3 bases from J, with 12 bases between. Germline V gene data show CDR1 as SNHLY and CDR2 as FYNNEI. This CDR3 is 14 amino acids long. CDR3 loop: CASTITGYTGELFF. In DNA form, the CDR3 reads TGTGCCAGCACCATAACAGGTTACACCGGGGAGCTGTTTTTT.

A single count supports this clone. CDR3 in amino acids: CASSPRSLSYEQYF. The CDR3 DNA reads TGTGCCAGCTCACCACGGAGTTTGTCCTACGAGCAGTACTTC. This chain connects TRBV18 to TRBJ2-7; D remains unclear. The CDR3 has 14 amino acids. Germline V gives CDR1 KGHSH, CDR2 LQKENI. V shed 1 base and J shed 1 base, with 8 bases lying between them.

Points on this clone: The same CDR3 can be traced to other DNA sequences in this sample. This chain joins TRBV28 and TRBJ2-3; unclear D gene. Germline assignment: CDR1 MDHEN and CDR2 SYDVKM. The CDR3 runs 11 residues. The V end lost 5 bases, the J end lost 2 bases, and 2 bases lay between the germline ends. The CDR3 protein is CASSLTDTQYF. For the CDR3, the DNA is TGTGCCAGCAGTCTCACAGATACGCAGTATTTT.

V usage is TRBV27 and J usage is TRBJ2-7, with a weak D call TRBD2 (6 bases). The ends were cut back, 2 bases at V and 6 bases at J, with 20 bases in the middle. The CDR3 length is 16 residues. Germline assignment: CDR1 MNHEY and CDR2 SMNVEV (reference sequence). Written as DNA, the CDR3 is TGTGCCAGCAGTTTACCCCTCTCATGGGGGAGGTGCGAGCAGTACTTC. Translated: CASSLPLSWGRCEQYF.

The rearrangement uses TRBV7-2 and TRBJ2-3, with 8 bases identical to TRBD2. CDR1 and CDR2 (germline): SGHTA, FQGNSA. Trimming took 2 bases from V and 2 from J; bases not matched to a gene: 6. The CDR3 contains 16 residues. The CDR3 sequence is CASSLSAGGYTDTQYF. In nucleotides, the CDR3 is TGTGCCAGCAGCTTATCCGCGGGGGGATACACAGATACGCAGTATTTT.

The rearrangement links TRBV18 to TRBJ1-1, with D possibly matching TRBD1 (6 bases). Trimming stripped 2 bases from V and 3 bases from J, with 19 bases between. Germline V gene lookup returns CDR1 KGHSH and CDR2 LQKENI. The CDR3 runs to 17 residues. CDR3 coding DNA: TGTGCCAGCTCACCAATCAGGGCCACCCCAGGGGACACTGAAGCTTTCTTT. It translates to CASSPIRATPGDTEAFF.

V usage is TRBV7-6 and J usage is TRBJ1-6; perhaps TRBD1 as D (5 bases). Germline CDR1 reads SGHVS; CDR2 reads FNYEAQ. The CDR3 totals 15 residues. V lost 0 bases and J 7 bases, leaving 10 bases between the germline ends. As DNA, the CDR3 is TGTGCCAGCAGCTTAGCGCAGGACATAAATTCACCCCTCCACTTT. Protein sequence: CASSLAQDINSPLHF.

V gene TRBV6-5 combines with J gene TRBJ1-2; no reliable D call. In germline, CDR1 is MNHEY, CDR2 SVGAGI. Deletions cut 4 bases from V and 1 base from J, with 16 bases between. The CDR3 runs to 16 residues. The CDR3 region is CASSSFPGGFNYGYTF. The CDR3, as DNA: TGTGCCAGCAGTTCTTTCCCGGGTGGTTTTAACTATGGCTACACCTTC.